The TCR beta chain under discussion was sequenced for a study of T cells in tumors after PD-1 blockade. Measured with immunoSEQ multiplex PCR; TCRdb has only the in-frame clones, and not every one. Among 4,800 or so clones, about 63% were seen once, and the ten largest hold roughly 15%. This CDR3 contains 14 residues. Germline loops: CDR1 SGHRS, CDR2 YFSETQ. Trimming took off 5 bases at V and 0 bases at J, with 12 bases between the two ends. This chain connects TRBV5-1 to TRBJ2-7, with D tentatively TRBD1 (5 bases). The TCR was taken from a human donor with basal cell carcinoma. The sequencing here drew on tumor tissue, taken after anti-PD-1 treatment. The CDR3 nucleotides are TGCGCCAGCAGAAAAACAGGAGCCTCCTACGAGCAGTACTTC. The encoded protein is CASRKTGASYEQYF.